Sequencing of this T cell receptor (beta chain) was carried out in a study of CXCR3-negative and CXCR3-positive naive CD8 T cells. Turning to the study itself: About 135 million TRB reads in total, about 1.5 +/- 0.3 million per library. Study-wide points: Memory CD8+ cells had much lower diversity, and both naive subsets had comparably high diversity. Memory cells diverged, while naive CXCR3-positive and CXCR3-negative cells had similar TRBV-TRBJ usage.

Turning to this clonotype: Antigen: not known.

CDR1 is GTSNPN and CDR2 is SVGIG in the germline V gene (reference sequence). The CDR3 is 14 amino acids. The authors prepared UMI-labeled TRB cDNA libraries by 5' RACE. TCRdb re-analyzed the 5' RACE reads; it lists each CDR3 protein once, without DNA. This listing includes 20,000 to 25,000 distinct CDR3 sequences. The sequence was obtained from a human donor in good health. Some clones in this sample may be carry-over from other donors' samples. Sequencing was done on a sample of memory CD8+ T cells from blood. The chain couples TRBV30 to TRBJ2-3. CDR3 amino acids: CAWSDWRDADTQYF.